The rows below give T cell receptor beta chains drawn from one sample of a study of shared clonotypes between healthy human individuals. Clones were read by immunoSEQ multiplex PCR, and TCRdb kept only the in-frame ones, dropping some. The repertoire holds about 470,000 clones, with around 75% as singletons. Sequenced sample: PBMCs. Receptors originate from a woman in her 40s in good health. Some clones in this sample may be carry-over from other donors' samples. CDR3s leave out the opening cysteine and the closing phenylalanine or tryptophan. Fields, in order: J gene, V gene, clone size, CDR3 protein. Size tells how often a clone was seen (once, few, many) or the class of an expanded clone, and some rows leave it out.

>TRBJ2-1|TRBV7-2|few
ASSKQLSEQF
>TRBJ2-2|TRBV28|.
ASSTTGSTGELF
>TRBJ2-2|TRBV5-4|.
ASSLELNTGELF
>TRBJ2-7|TRBV10-1|.
ASSDPGIAGEVAYEQY
>TRBJ1-5|TRBV7-9|.
ASSLGPGRNQPQH
>TRBJ2-3|TRBV5-1|.
ASSLGVSGRSDTQY
>TRBJ1-4|TRBV4-2|.
ASSQEVGGTGLNEKLF
>TRBJ1-2|TRBV29-1|few
SVAGAQGSSYGYT
>TRBJ1-2|TRBV27|.
ASSPAGPGQIAYGYT
>TRBJ2-1|TRBV7-7|.
ASSLDRYNEQF
>TRBJ1-1|TRBV28|once
ASSFIRGLNTEAF
>TRBJ1-4|TRBV28|.
ASSLPGTNEKLF
>TRBJ2-3|TRBV27|.
ATVKGSLGTDTQY
>TRBJ2-7|TRBV6-6|.
ASSYGTQSSYEQY
>TRBJ2-7|TRBV7-8|.
ASSVQGNYEQY
>TRBJ1-1|TRBV5-8|.
ASSPGTVNTEAF
>TRBJ1-5|TRBV27|.
ASSQDRDRNQPQH
>TRBJ2-2|TRBV5-1|.
ASSSGTSGNTGELF
>TRBJ2-1|TRBV7-3|.
ASSQTGNVLVNEQF
>TRBJ1-1|TRBV4-2|.
ASSPTTTANTEAF
>TRBJ1-2|TRBV9|.
ASTDPQANGYT
>TRBJ2-7|TRBV7-6|.
ASSLNRGYEQY
>TRBJ2-1|TRBV20-1|.
SARRDVEQF
>TRBJ2-1|TRBV19|.
ASSTSGRVYNEQF
>TRBJ1-3|TRBV28|.
ASAPVPVTGNTIY
>TRBJ1-1|TRBV28|.
ASSQEPGGLVKAF
>TRBJ1-1|TRBV7-2|.
ASSPLQFNTEAF
>TRBJ2-6|TRBV28|.
ASSSPWGNTGANVLT
>TRBJ2-6|TRBV27|once
ASSLGQGWGSGANVLT
>TRBJ2-1|TRBV7-2|.
ASSSPRPGGEQF
>TRBJ2-5|TRBV11-2|.
ASSPVVPVETQY
>TRBJ2-4|TRBV5-1|.
ASSLETSGLLAKNIQY
>TRBJ2-1|TRBV2|.
ASSEPGTSEHNEQF
>TRBJ2-6|TRBV19|.
ASSVTGQPGANVLT
>TRBJ2-7|TRBV14|.
ASSQARDRGTYEQY
>TRBJ2-7|TRBV7-9|.
ASSLISGRAYEQY
>TRBJ2-5|TRBV7-2|.
ASSVTGAYETQY
>TRBJ2-2|TRBV9|few
ASSVVSTGNLF
>TRBJ2-7|TRBV7-9|.
ASSRPALGYEQY
>TRBJ1-5|TRBV27|.
ASSLSRGNNQPQH
>TRBJ2-7|TRBV27|.
ASSLASGTPSEQY
>TRBJ2-7|TRBV9|.
ASSVDDYEQY
>TRBJ2-3|TRBV19|.
ASSIEGSDTQY
>TRBJ1-1|TRBV19|.
AIRDPGRTTEAF
>TRBJ1-4|TRBV2|.
ASKGQTEGKLF
>TRBJ2-1|TRBV4-3|.
ASSKVAGGIRNEQF
>TRBJ2-2|TRBV6-5|.
ASSYQGTLPGELF
>TRBJ2-5|TRBV9|.
ASSQLAGLETQY
>TRBJ2-3|TRBV13|.
ASSPRGLVTDTQY